Listed below are T cell receptor beta chains from one sample, sequenced in a study of blood T cell repertoires in COVID-19. TCRdb's copy holds only in-frame clones and misses some; the assay was immunoSEQ multiplex PCR. The data contain about 180,000 clones, less than 85% of them singletons. Specimen: PBMCs or T cells enriched from blood (not recorded which). These receptor sequences come from a man between 60 and 70 years old who had recovered from COVID-19. CDR3s include the opening cysteine and the closing phenylalanine or tryptophan. Fields, in order: D gene, J gene, V gene, clone size, CDR3 DNA, CDR3 protein. The D gene is left open where the match is weak. Part of the rows lack a size; the others show once, few, many or a class for expanded clones.

.	TRBJ2-3	TRBV27	.	TGTGCCAGCAGTTTTCAGTCCACAGATACGCAGTATTTT	CASSFQSTDTQYF
TRBD1	TRBJ1-1	TRBV9	.	TGTGCCAGCAGCCCCGCAGGGGGCCACACTGAAGCTTTCTTT	CASSPAGGHTEAFF
.	TRBJ1-4	TRBV11-2	.	TGTGCCAGCAGCCGACTAACGGGAGGTGAAAAACTGTTTTTT	CASSRLTGGEKLFF
.	TRBJ1-1	TRBV7-3	once	TGTGCCAGCAGCTTAGATCCTCAGAGGCCCACTGAAGCTTTCTTT	CASSLDPQRPTEAFF
.	TRBJ1-2	TRBV19	.	TGTGCCACTTCCCCGGGGGGCGAGATCTATGGCTACACCTTC	CATSPGGEIYGYTF
.	TRBJ1-2	TRBV28	once	TGTGCCAGCAGCCATGACACCGGCTATGGCTACACCTTC	CASSHDTGYGYTF
TRBD1	TRBJ1-2	TRBV19	.	TGTGCCAGTAGTTCACGGACAGGGCTGCACTATGGCTACACCTTC	CASSSRTGLHYGYTF
.	TRBJ1-2	TRBV2	.	TGTGCCAGCAGTGAGACAGCTAACTATGGCTACACCTTC	CASSETANYGYTF
TRBD1	TRBJ1-2	TRBV28	few	TGTGCCAGCAGTCGCCCGACAGGGGTGAACTATGGCTACACCTTC	CASSRPTGVNYGYTF
.	TRBJ2-1	TRBV11-1	.	TGTGCCAGCAGCTTAGTAGTAGCGGCCTACAATGAGCAGTTCTTC	CASSLVVAAYNEQFF